These 17 T cell receptor beta chains were sequenced from one sample in a study of blood T cell repertoires in COVID-19. Clones were sequenced by immunoSEQ multiplex PCR, and TCRdb holds only the in-frame ones, with some missing. The sample yields tens of thousands of clones, roughly 79% seen once. Sequencing input: peripheral blood. The receptors originated from a human donor in a cohort sampled during active COVID-19.

The chain has TRBV19 and TRBJ1-2; 11 nucleotides align to TRBD1. The germline V gene has CDR1 LNHDA and CDR2 SQIVND (reference sequence). The junction had 2 bases not matched to a gene; V was cut back by 6 bases and J by 8 bases. The CDR3 loop spans 12 amino acids. CDR3 bases: TGTGCCAGTAGCCGGGACAGGGGGGGCTACACCTTC. Translating it yields CASSRDRGGYTF. Complete variable domain (other parts from reference TRBV19 and TRBJ1-2): DGGITQSPKYLFRKEGQNVTLSCEQNLNHDAMYWYRQDPGQGLRLIYYSQIVNDFQKGDIAEGYSVSREKKESFPLTVTSAQKNPTAFYLCASSRDRGGYTFGSGTRLTVV.

At least ten counts were recorded for this clone. In DNA, the CDR3 is TGCGCCAGCAGCTGGGGACTAGCGGGGGCGAACACCGGGGAGCTGTTTTTT. This encodes CASSWGLAGANTGELFF. The J gene is TRBJ2-2, the V gene TRBV5-1; 14 nucleotides match TRBD2. CDR1 is SGHRS, CDR2 YFSETQ, per germline. The CDR3 is made up of 17 amino acids. V lost 3 bases and J lost 0; bases outside the gene matches: 1. Filled out from reference TRBV5-1 and TRBJ2-2, the complete variable domain reads KAGVTQTPRYLIKTRGQQVTLSCSPISGHRSVSWYQQTPGQGLQFLFEYFSETQRNKGNFPGRFSGRQFSNSRSEMNVSTLELGDSALYLCASSWGLAGANTGELFFGEGSRLTVL.

This chain uses TRBV28 with TRBJ1-1, with D perhaps TRBD1 (5 bases). V lost 2 bases and J lost 8, with 9 bases in between. CDR3 size: 12 residues. Germline CDR1 reads MDHEN; CDR2 reads SYDVKM. The chain's CDR3 is CASSLPGREAFF. The CDR3 DNA reads as TGTGCCAGCAGTTTACCAGGGCGCGAAGCTTTCTTT.

The chain couples TRBV4-3 to TRBJ1-1; D gene uncertain. Germline CDR1 and CDR2: LGHNA and YSLEER. This CDR3 comprises 16 residues. Trimming pared 0 bases from V and 0 bases from J, leaving 11 bases between. The CDR3 region has the DNA TGCGCCAGCAGCCAAGAATACAGAGCTATGAACACTGAAGCTTTCTTT. Translated: CASSQEYRAMNTEAFF.

The V gene is TRBV29-1, the J gene TRBJ1-1; 7 bases are shared with TRBD1. The length of the CDR3 is 14 residues. Germline-derived CDR1 and CDR2 are SQVTM and ANQGSEA. With 3 bases clipped from V and 2 bases from J, the junction kept 6 bases outside the gene matches. The CDR3 protein is CSVDQGTANTEAFF. The CDR3 bases are TGCAGCGTTGACCAAGGGACAGCCAACACTGAAGCTTTCTTT.

This clone appeared a few times. The chain carries TRBV6-2 or TRBV6-3 and TRBJ2-1, with D tentatively TRBD2 (5 bases). Trimming stripped 6 bases from V and 3 bases from J, with 9 bases between. CDR1 and CDR2 (germline): MNHEY, SVGEGT. CDR3 length equals 13 residues. Here the CDR3 reads CASSYDYYNEQFF. The CDR3 DNA sequence: TGTGCCAGCAGCTATGACTACTACAATGAGCAGTTCTTC.

The V and J genes are TRBV20-1 and TRBJ1-1, with a weak D call TRBD1 (5 bases). Germline CDR1 DFQATT, CDR2 SNEGSKA (reference sequence). Between the trimmed V and J ends, which lost 3 bases and 0 bases, there was a span of 11 bases. The CDR3 extends over 14 amino acids. This CDR3 is CSASSGHMNTEAFF. CDR3 nucleotide sequence: TGCAGTGCTAGTTCTGGACACATGAACACTGAAGCTTTCTTT.

CDR3 DNA: TGTGCCAGCAGCTTGGCCGGAGCGGGAGTTTCCGGGGAGCTGTTTTTT. This translates into CASSLAGAGVSGELFF. The chain links TRBV5-8 to TRBJ2-2; 8 positions agree with TRBD2. Trimming at V came to 0 bases and at J to 6 bases, leaving 7 bases not matched to a gene. CDR1 SGHTS and CDR2 YDEGEE come from the germline V gene. The CDR3 runs 16 residues.

Only one count was recorded for this clone. This rearrangement joins TRBV12-3 or TRBV12-4 to TRBJ2-7, with TRBD2 matching over 7 bases. This CDR3 comprises 11 residues. The V gene end was trimmed by 6 bases and the J gene end by 8 bases; junction bases not matched to a gene: 4. This chain's CDR3 is CASRGRAKQYF. The CDR3, as DNA: TGTGCCAGCAGGGGGAGGGCCAAGCAGTACTTC.

Only one count was recorded for this clone. The CDR3 DNA reads as TGCAGTGCTCTCGGGGGAGAGACCCAGTACTTC. This sequence encodes CSALGGETQYF. This rearrangement joins TRBV20-1 to TRBJ2-5; maybe TRBD2 (6 bases). The CDR3 consists of 11 residues. Germline values: CDR1 DFQATT, CDR2 SNEGSKA (reference sequence). V was pared by 5 bases and J by 4 bases, with 8 bases between.

This clone was seen only once. The V gene is TRBV5-5, the J gene TRBJ2-1, with D possibly being TRBD1 (6 bases). This CDR3 contains 15 residues. Deletions cut 1 base from V and 6 bases from J, with 14 bases between. CDR1 is SGHKS, CDR2 YYEKEE, per germline (reference sequence). The CDR3 loop reads CASSLYGQLTNEQFF. DNA for the CDR3: TGTGCCAGCAGCTTGTACGGACAGCTGACCAATGAGCAGTTCTTC.

The chain combines TRBV3-1 (or the pseudogene TRBV3-2) with TRBJ1-1, with D possibly matching TRBD1 (6 bases). CDR3 length: 19 amino acids. V gave up 3 bases and J gave up 5 bases, with 28 bases separating them. Germline-derived CDR1 and CDR2 are LGHDT and YNNKEL (reference sequence). The CDR3 is CASSHYSSGGGDGKTEAFF. As DNA, the CDR3 is TGTGCCAGCAGCCATTACTCTTCGGGAGGGGGGGACGGAAAGACTGAAGCTTTCTTT.

The V and J genes are TRBV27 and TRBJ1-2; perhaps TRBD1 as D (5 bases). Per the germline V gene, CDR1 is MNHEY and CDR2 is SMNVEV (reference sequence). The CDR3 is 14 amino acids. The ends were cut back, 6 bases at V and 5 bases at J, with 16 bases in the middle. The CDR3 reads CASRSGGGRYGYTF. CDR3 nucleotide sequence: TGTGCCAGCAGGTCCGGCGGGGGAAGGTATGGCTACACCTTC.

This clone was seen only a few times. CDR3 sequence: CASRGQAGDSPLHF. The CDR3 DNA reads as TGTGCCAGCAGGGGCCAAGCGGGGGATTCACCCCTCCACTTT. The chain uses TRBV2 and TRBJ1-6; D may be TRBD1 (5 bases). The ends were cut back, 6 bases at V and 8 bases at J, with 14 bases in the middle. Germline V CDR1 and CDR2: SNHLY, FYNNEI. The CDR3 spans 14 residues.

The chain couples TRBV10-3 to TRBJ2-2, with 12 bases matching TRBD1. Per germline, CDR1 ENHRY and CDR2 SYGVKD. With 3 bases clipped from V and 7 bases from J, the junction kept 6 bases outside the gene matches. CDR3 size: 16 residues. The CDR3 here is CAISEGGTGGIGELFF. The CDR3 DNA follows: TGTGCCATCAGTGAAGGAGGGACAGGGGGCATCGGGGAGCTGTTTTTT.

This clone appeared a single time. The chain has TRBV7-2 and TRBJ2-5, with 8 bases aligning to TRBD1. Germline V gives CDR1 SGHTA, CDR2 FQGNSA. The trim removed 0 bases at V and 6 bases at J, leaving 6 bases unmatched. The CDR3 is 15 amino acids. The CDR3, as DNA: TGTGCCAGCAGCTTAGCGGCAGGGGGCGCGAAGACCCAGTACTTC. As protein: CASSLAAGGAKTQYF. The variable domain in full, completed from reference TRBV7-2 and TRBJ2-5, reads GAGVSQSPSNKVTEKGKDVELRCDPISGHTALYWYRQSLGQGLEFLIYFQGNSAPDKSGLPSDRFSAERTGGSVSTLTIQRTQQEDSAVYLCASSLAAGGAKTQYFGPGTRLLVL.

This clone was detected only once. V gene TRBV11-2 combines with J gene TRBJ2-7; 7 nucleotides line up with TRBD1. The V and J ends lost 4 bases and 3 bases, in that order; junction bases with no gene match: 12. The CDR3 sequence is 16 residues long. Germline CDR1 SGHAT, CDR2 FQNNGV. The CDR3 sequence is CASSSTDRVPYYEQYF. For the CDR3, the DNA is TGTGCCAGCAGCTCTACTGACAGGGTACCCTACTACGAGCAGTACTTC. The full variable domain, completed using reference TRBV11-2 and TRBJ2-7, is EAGVAQSPRYKIIEKRQSVAFWCNPISGHATLYWYQQILGQGPKLLIQFQNNGVVDDSQLPKDRFSAERLKGVDSTLKIQPAKLEDSAVYLCASSSTDRVPYYEQYFGPGTRLTVT.